The 23 T cell receptor beta chains reported below all come from one sample, sequenced in a study of blood T cell repertoires in COVID-19. Clones were sequenced by immunoSEQ multiplex PCR, and TCRdb holds only the in-frame ones, with some missing. The sample holds about 170,000 clones, approximately 82% seen once. Sequencing used peripheral blood. Receptors originate from a woman older than 75 with active or convalescent COVID-19.

This clone was counted a few times. The chain carries TRBV2 and TRBJ2-7; the match to TRBD2 covers 8 bases. The CDR3 totals 16 residues. CDR1 and CDR2 (germline): SNHLY, FYNNEI. V lost 6 bases and J lost 2; bases outside the gene matches: 12. The CDR3 DNA is TGTGCCAGCAGACACTATACTAGCGGCAAAGCCTACGAGCAGTACTTC. This encodes CASRHYTSGKAYEQYF.

The rearrangement links TRBV5-6 to TRBJ2-5, with TRBD2 matching 7 bases. Looked up from germline, CDR1 is SGHDT and CDR2 is YYEEEE. Trimming took 4 bases from V and 5 from J; bases not matched to a gene: 5. The CDR3 runs to 13 residues. The CDR3 protein is CASSEGLIETQYF. CDR3 bases: TGTGCCAGCAGCGAGGGACTAATTGAGACCCAGTACTTC.

This clone appeared once. The chain joins TRBV5-1 to TRBJ1-1; TRBD1 matches at 7 bases. CDR1 is SGHRS and CDR2 is YFSETQ in the germline V gene. V was pared by 4 bases and J by 4 bases, with 7 bases of the junction left unmatched. The CDR3 covers 14 residues. CDR3 sequence reads: CASSPTAGGTEAFF. The CDR3, as DNA: TGCGCCAGCAGCCCTACGGCAGGGGGCACTGAAGCTTTCTTT.

The chain carries TRBV6-4 and TRBJ2-3; 14 bases fit TRBD2. Per the germline V gene, CDR1 is MRHNA and CDR2 is SNTAGT. Trimming removed 6 bases from V and 2 bases from J; junction bases left unmatched: 4. This CDR3 region has 16 residues. As DNA, the CDR3 is TGTGCCAGCAGAAGACTAGCGGGAGGGCCCACAGATACGCAGTATTTT. It yields the protein CASRRLAGGPTDTQYF.

The chain joins TRBV5-1 to TRBJ2-7; TRBD2 matches at 11 bases. The germline CDR1 and CDR2 sequences are SGHRS and YFSETQ. The CDR3 covers 16 residues. Losses at the gene ends were 4 bases for V and 2 bases for J; bases not matched to a gene: 8. CDR3 amino acids: CASSEGTSGLTYEQYF. The CDR3 DNA sequence: TGCGCCAGCAGCGAGGGGACTAGCGGACTTACCTACGAGCAGTACTTC.

This chain connects TRBV4-1 to TRBJ1-4; TRBD1 might be the D (6 bases). The CDR3 sequence is 19 residues long. Germline CDR1 MGHRA, CDR2 YSYEKL. V was shortened by 1 base and J by 1 base, with 19 bases between the two germline ends. In DNA, the CDR3 is TGCGCCAGCAGCCAAGGCGACAGGATATCCAGTGGAACTAATGAAAAACTGTTTTTT. Protein product: CASSQGDRISSGTNEKLFF.

The chain recombines TRBV28 with TRBJ1-4, with D unresolved. CDR1 and CDR2 (germline): MDHEN, SYDVKM. With 3 bases removed from V and 8 bases from J, the gap between germline ends came to 13 bases. This CDR3 comprises 14 residues. The CDR3 DNA sequence: TGTGCCAGCAGTTTCGGCCGGGGAGTAGAAAAACTGTTTTTT. Protein sequence: CASSFGRGVEKLFF.

The chain uses TRBV5-1 and TRBJ2-7; 8 nucleotides match TRBD2. Trimming at V came to 4 bases and at J to 0 bases, leaving 3 bases not matched to a gene. Germline CDR1 and CDR2: SGHRS and YFSETQ. The CDR3 has 14 amino acids. CDR3 loop: CASSERESSYEQYF. CDR3 nucleotides: TGCGCCAGCAGCGAGCGGGAGAGCTCCTACGAGCAGTACTTC.

Here the CDR3 reads CASSLDRYEQYF. The CDR3 DNA follows: TGTGCCAGCAGCTTAGACCGCTACGAGCAGTACTTC. This sequence joins TRBV11-2 and TRBJ2-7; D is ambiguous. Per the germline V gene, CDR1 is SGHAT and CDR2 is FQNNGV. The length of the CDR3 is 12 residues. Trimming pared 0 bases from V and 3 bases from J, leaving 3 bases between.

This sequence joins TRBV7-9 and TRBJ1-2, with TRBD1 as a possible D gene (6 bases). Trimming left V 3 bases short and J 8 bases short, with 10 bases between. This CDR3 has 12 residues. CDR1 SEHNR and CDR2 FQNEAQ come from the germline V gene (reference sequence). The CDR3 DNA sequence: TGTGCCAGCAGCTTGCCGGACAGAGGCTACACCTTC. Protein sequence: CASSLPDRGYTF.

The V and J genes are TRBV2 and TRBJ2-7; 7 bases line up with TRBD2. The CDR3 has 14 amino acids. Germline values: CDR1 SNHLY, CDR2 FYNNEI. V gave up 3 bases and J gave up 6 bases; unmatched junction bases: 8. The CDR3 here is CASSDSLAPSEQYF. The CDR3 DNA sequence: TGTGCCAGCAGTGATTCACTAGCGCCCTCCGAGCAGTACTTC. Filled out from reference TRBV2 and TRBJ2-7, the complete variable domain reads EPEVTQTPSHQVTQMGQEVILRCVPISNHLYFYWYRQILGQKVEFLVSFYNNEISEKSEIFDDQFSVERPDGSNFTLKIRSTKLEDSAMYFCASSDSLAPSEQYFGPGTRLTVT.

J is TRBJ2-3 and V is TRBV4-1, with 14 bases lining up with TRBD2. V shed 2 bases and J 4 bases; nucleotides not matched to a gene: 8. CDR1 and CDR2 (germline): MGHRA, YSYEKL. CDR3 length: 18 residues. The CDR3 nucleotides are TGCGCCAGCAGCCAAAGCCCGGGACTAGCGGGAGAATCAGATACGCAGTATTTT. As protein: CASSQSPGLAGESDTQYF.

CDR3 in amino acids: CASSSMTGGEQYF. DNA for the CDR3: TGTGCCAGCAGCTCAATGACAGGGGGCGAGCAGTACTTC. V usage is TRBV5-4 and J usage is TRBJ2-7; 9 bases align to TRBD1. The CDR3 loop spans 13 amino acids. After removal of 3 bases from V and 6 bases from J, the junction contained 4 bases not matched to a gene. Germline V lookup: CDR1 SGHNT, CDR2 YYREEE (reference sequence). The whole variable domain, remainder taken from reference TRBV5-4 and TRBJ2-7, is ETGVTQSPTHLIKTRGQQVTLRCSSQSGHNTVSWYQQALGQGPQFIFQYYREEENGRGNFPPRFSGLQFPNYSSELNVNALELDDSALYLCASSSMTGGEQYFGPGTRLTVT.

The chain carries TRBV3-1 (or the pseudogene TRBV3-2) and TRBJ2-1, with TRBD1 matching over 7 bases. The CDR3 is made up of 16 amino acids. The trim removed 4 bases at V and 0 bases at J, leaving 6 bases unmatched. Per the germline V gene, CDR1 is LGHDT and CDR2 is YNNKEL (reference sequence). The CDR3 is CASSPAGGSSYNEQFF. In DNA, the CDR3 is TGTGCCAGCAGCCCCGCAGGGGGTAGCTCCTACAATGAGCAGTTCTTC.

V usage is TRBV12-3 or TRBV12-4 and J usage is TRBJ2-2; 7 bases line up with TRBD1. The CDR3 has 12 residues. The J segment lost 6 bases and the V segment lost 5 bases, leaving 0 bases of the junction unmatched. The CDR3 spells CASSQGAGELFF. CDR3 nucleotides: TGTGCCAGCAGTCAGGGGGCCGGGGAGCTGTTTTTT.

DNA of the CDR3: TGTGCCAGCAGTACCGGGACTAGCGGGAGCAATGAGCAGTTCTTC. Translating gives CASSTGTSGSNEQFF. V is TRBV2 and J is TRBJ2-1, with TRBD2 matching 14 bases. CDR3 length: 15 amino acids. The germline CDR1 and CDR2 sequences are SNHLY and FYNNEI. Germline trimming cut 5 bases from V and 6 bases from J; bases unmatched to any gene: 3.

The chain is built from TRBV5-4 and TRBJ2-3; D gene ambiguous. Germline assignment: CDR1 SGHNT and CDR2 YYREEE (reference sequence). The CDR3 length is 15 residues. The V gene lost 1 base and the J gene lost 0 bases, with 9 bases spanning the gap. This chain's CDR3 is CASSLRPGSTDTQYF. CDR3 in DNA: TGTGCCAGCAGCTTGAGGCCAGGCAGCACAGATACGCAGTATTTT.

The chain links TRBV5-6 to TRBJ2-1; D uncertain. The germline V gene encodes CDR1 SGHDT and CDR2 YYEEEE. The CDR3 covers 13 residues. Trimming took off 1 base at V and 7 bases at J, with 9 bases between the two ends. The CDR3 region has the DNA TGTGCCAGCAGCTTGATCCACCTAAATGAGCAGTTCTTC. Amino acids: CASSLIHLNEQFF.

The V gene is TRBV5-6, the J gene TRBJ2-1, with TRBD2 matching over 7 bases. This CDR3 comprises 17 residues. Germline CDR1 reads SGHDT; CDR2 reads YYEEEE. After removal of 3 bases from V and 4 bases from J, the junction contained 13 bases not matched to a gene. The CDR3 DNA follows: TGTGCCAGCAGCTCGTATAGCGGGCTAGCGGTGTACAATGAGCAGTTCTTC. Amino acid sequence: CASSSYSGLAVYNEQFF.

The V call is TRBV3-1 (or the pseudogene TRBV3-2), the J call TRBJ2-1; D ambiguous. Germline CDR1 is LGHDT and CDR2 is YNNKEL (reference sequence). This CDR3 is 13 amino acids long. Trimming cost V 1 base and J 5 bases, with 6 bases left between them. This chain's CDR3 is CASSQGLDNEQFF. As DNA, the CDR3 is TGTGCCAGCAGCCAAGGACTGGACAATGAGCAGTTCTTC.

The chain carries TRBV6-2 or TRBV6-3 and TRBJ1-1; 10 nucleotides agree with TRBD1. V was clipped by 5 bases and J by 3 bases; unmatched bases: 12. Germline V lookup: CDR1 MNHEY, CDR2 SVGEGT. The CDR3 runs to 17 residues. The CDR3 protein is CASSAKTGQGFDTEAFF. CDR3 nucleotides: TGTGCCAGCAGTGCAAAAACGGGACAGGGGTTCGACACTGAAGCTTTCTTT.

This clone was observed a single time. The rearrangement joins TRBV20-1 to TRBJ1-1; no reliable D call. The CDR3 is 11 residues long. Germline loops: CDR1 DFQATT, CDR2 SNEGSKA (reference sequence). CDR3 DNA sequence: TGCACCCCCAGCGGCGGCACTGAAGCTTTCTTT. Translating it yields CTPSGGTEAFF.

The table lists this clone with a count of one. The V gene is TRBV28, the J gene TRBJ1-1; 8 positions match TRBD1. Germline V gene data show CDR1 as MDHEN and CDR2 as SYDVKM. The CDR3 has 19 residues. The junction had 15 bases not matched to a gene; V was cut back by 2 bases and J by 1 base. The CDR3 DNA follows: TGTGCCAGCAGTTTAATCGGGACAGGTCCCCGATCCGAGAACACTGAAGCTTTCTTT. The encoded protein is CASSLIGTGPRSENTEAFF.